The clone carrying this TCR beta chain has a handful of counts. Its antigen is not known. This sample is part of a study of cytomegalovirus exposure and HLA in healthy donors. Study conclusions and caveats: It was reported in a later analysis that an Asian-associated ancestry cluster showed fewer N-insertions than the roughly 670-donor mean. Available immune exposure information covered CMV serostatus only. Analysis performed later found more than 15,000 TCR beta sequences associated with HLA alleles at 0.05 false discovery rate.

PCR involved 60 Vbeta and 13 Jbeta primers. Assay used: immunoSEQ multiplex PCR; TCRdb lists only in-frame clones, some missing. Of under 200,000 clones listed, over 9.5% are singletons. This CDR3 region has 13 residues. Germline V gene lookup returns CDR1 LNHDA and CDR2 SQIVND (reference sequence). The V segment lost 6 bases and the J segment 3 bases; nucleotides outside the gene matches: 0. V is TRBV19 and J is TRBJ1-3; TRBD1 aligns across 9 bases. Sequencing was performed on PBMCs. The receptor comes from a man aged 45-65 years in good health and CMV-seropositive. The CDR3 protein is CASRDRGGNTIYF. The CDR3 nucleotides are TGTGCCAGTAGGGACAGGGGTGGAAACACCATATATTTT.